This T cell receptor (beta chain) comes out of a study of shared clonotypes between healthy human individuals. Findings and limits, study-wide: Clonotype sharing across a few donors was observed for around 5% of naive CD4 clonotypes.

The CDR3 totals 15 residues. The germline gives CDR1 SQVTM, CDR2 ANQGSEA. V shed 3 bases, J shed 2 bases, and the junction held 5 bases outside the gene matches. Clones were read by immunoSEQ multiplex PCR, and TCRdb kept only the in-frame ones, dropping some. The data hold 2 million to 2.5 million clones, with around 95% observed a single time. Details on this clone: The antigen is not known.

The rearrangement joins TRBV29-1 to TRBJ2-5; 11 bases map to TRBD2. The origin of this receptor is a man between 18 and 35 years old in good health. Sequencing input: naive CD4+ T cells sorted from blood. Regarding subset: CD45RA+ positively selected. CDR3 nucleotide sequence: TGCAGCGTTGAGACGACTAGCGGGACACAAGAGACCCAGTACTTC. Residues: CSVETTSGTQETQYF. The whole variable domain, filled in from reference TRBV29-1 and TRBJ2-5, reads SAVISQKPSRDICQRGTSLTIQCQVDSQVTMMFWYRQQPGQSLTLIATANQGSEATYESGFVIDKFPISRPNLTFSTLTVSNMSPEDSSIYLCSVETTSGTQETQYFGPGTRLLVL.